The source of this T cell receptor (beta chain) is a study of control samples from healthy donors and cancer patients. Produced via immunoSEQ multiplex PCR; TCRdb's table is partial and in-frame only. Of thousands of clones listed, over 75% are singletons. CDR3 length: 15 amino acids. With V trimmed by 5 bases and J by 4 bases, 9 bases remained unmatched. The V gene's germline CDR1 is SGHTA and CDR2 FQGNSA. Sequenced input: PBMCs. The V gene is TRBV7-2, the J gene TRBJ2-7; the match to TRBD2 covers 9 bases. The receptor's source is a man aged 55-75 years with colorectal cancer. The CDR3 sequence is CASSLTSGSLYEQYF. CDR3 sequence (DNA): TGTGCCAGCAGCCTGACTAGCGGATCCTTATACGAGCAGTACTTC.